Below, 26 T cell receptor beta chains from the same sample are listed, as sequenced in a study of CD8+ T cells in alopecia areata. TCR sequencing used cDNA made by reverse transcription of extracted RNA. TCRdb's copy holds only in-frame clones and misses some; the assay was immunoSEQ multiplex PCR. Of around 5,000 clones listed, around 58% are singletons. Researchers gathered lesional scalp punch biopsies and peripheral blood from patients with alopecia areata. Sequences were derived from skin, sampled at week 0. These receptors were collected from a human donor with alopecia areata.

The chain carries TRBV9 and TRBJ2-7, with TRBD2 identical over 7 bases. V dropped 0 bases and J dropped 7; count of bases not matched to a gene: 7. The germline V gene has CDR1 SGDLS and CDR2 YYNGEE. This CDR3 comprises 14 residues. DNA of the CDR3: TGTGCCAGCAGCGTAGGCACGGGGGGTGAAGAGCAGTACTTC. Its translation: CASSVGTGGEEQYF.

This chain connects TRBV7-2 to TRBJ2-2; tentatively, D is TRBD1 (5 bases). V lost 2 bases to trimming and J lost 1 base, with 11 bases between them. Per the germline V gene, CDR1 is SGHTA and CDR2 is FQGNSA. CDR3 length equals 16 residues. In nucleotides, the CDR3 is TGTGCCAGCAGCTTATTCGCAGGGTTGAACACCGGGGAGCTGTTTTTT. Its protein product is CASSLFAGLNTGELFF.

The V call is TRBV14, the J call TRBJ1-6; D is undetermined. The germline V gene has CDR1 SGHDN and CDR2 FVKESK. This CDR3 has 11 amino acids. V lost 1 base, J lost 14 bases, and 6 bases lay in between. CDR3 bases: TGTGCCAGCAGCCAAGGGAGCGCCCTCCACTTT. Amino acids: CASSQGSALHF.

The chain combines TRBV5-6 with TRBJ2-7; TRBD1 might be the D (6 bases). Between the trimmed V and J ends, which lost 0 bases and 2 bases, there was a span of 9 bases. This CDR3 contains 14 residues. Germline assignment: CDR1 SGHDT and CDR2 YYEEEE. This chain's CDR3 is CASSLAGQPYEQYF. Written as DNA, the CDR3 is TGTGCCAGCAGCTTGGCCGGACAGCCCTACGAGCAGTACTTC.

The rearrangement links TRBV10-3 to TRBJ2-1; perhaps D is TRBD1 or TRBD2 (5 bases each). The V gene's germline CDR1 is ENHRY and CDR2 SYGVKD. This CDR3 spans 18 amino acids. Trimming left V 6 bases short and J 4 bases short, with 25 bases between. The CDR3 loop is CAIRGDGSTDYPYNEQFF. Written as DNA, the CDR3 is TGTGCCATCAGAGGGGACGGTTCGACAGACTACCCGTACAATGAGCAGTTCTTC.

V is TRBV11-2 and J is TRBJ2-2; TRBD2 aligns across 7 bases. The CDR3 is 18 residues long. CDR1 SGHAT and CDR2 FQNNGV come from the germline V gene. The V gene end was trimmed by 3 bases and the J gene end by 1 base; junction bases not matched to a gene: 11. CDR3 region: CASSFPEGPGGNTGELFF. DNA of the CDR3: TGTGCCAGCAGCTTCCCCGAAGGGCCGGGGGGGAACACCGGGGAGCTGTTTTTT.

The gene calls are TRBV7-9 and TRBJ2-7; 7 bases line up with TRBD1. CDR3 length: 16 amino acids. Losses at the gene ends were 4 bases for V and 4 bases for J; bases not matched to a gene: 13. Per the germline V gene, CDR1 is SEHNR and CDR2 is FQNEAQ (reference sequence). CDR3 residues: CASSSRLAGGQYEQYF. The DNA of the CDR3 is TGTGCCAGCAGCTCCAGGCTGGCAGGGGGTCAGTACGAGCAGTACTTC. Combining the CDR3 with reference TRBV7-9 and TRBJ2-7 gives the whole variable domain DTGVSQNPRHKITKRGQNVTFRCDPISEHNRLYWYRQTLGQGPEFLTYFQNEAQLEKSRLLSDRFSAERPKGSFSTLEIQRTEQGDSAMYLCASSSRLAGGQYEQYFGPGTRLTVT.

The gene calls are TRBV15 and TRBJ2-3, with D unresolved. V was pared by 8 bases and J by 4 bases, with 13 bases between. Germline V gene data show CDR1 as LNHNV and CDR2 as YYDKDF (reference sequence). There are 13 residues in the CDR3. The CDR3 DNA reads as TGTGCCACCCAGACGAGAGGCGCAGATACGCAGTATTTT. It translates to CATQTRGADTQYF.

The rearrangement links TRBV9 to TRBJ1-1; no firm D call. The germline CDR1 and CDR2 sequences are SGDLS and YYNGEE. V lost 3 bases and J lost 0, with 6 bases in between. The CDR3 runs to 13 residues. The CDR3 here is CASSARMNTEAFF. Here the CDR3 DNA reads TGTGCCAGCAGCGCGCGGATGAACACTGAAGCTTTCTTT.

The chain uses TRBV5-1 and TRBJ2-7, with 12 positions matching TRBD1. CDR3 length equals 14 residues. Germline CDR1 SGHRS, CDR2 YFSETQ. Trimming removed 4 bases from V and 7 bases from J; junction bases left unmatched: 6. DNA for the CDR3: TGCGCCAGCAGCCCCGGGACAGGGGGCGGGGAGCAGTACTTC. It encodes CASSPGTGGGEQYF.

The CDR3 coding sequence is TGTGCCAGCAGATCCCCTCCCGGGGGCACAGATACGCAGTATTTT. The encoded protein is CASRSPPGGTDTQYF. This chain connects TRBV6-6 to TRBJ2-3; D possibly corresponds to TRBD2 (5 bases). The germline V gene has CDR1 MNHNY and CDR2 SVGAGI (reference sequence). V was trimmed by 6 bases and J by 1 base, leaving 14 bases between them. CDR3 length: 15 amino acids.

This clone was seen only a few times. The CDR3 sequence is CASNKGGLQETQYF. CDR3 nucleotides: TGTGCCAGCAACAAGGGGGGGCTTCAAGAGACCCAGTACTTC. The chain joins TRBV25-1 to TRBJ2-5, with D tentatively TRBD2 (7 bases). The CDR3 has 14 amino acids. Trimming took off 7 bases at V and 2 bases at J, with 14 bases between the two ends. In germline, CDR1 is MGHDK, CDR2 SYGVNS.

The CDR3 loop reads CASTTSGANTGELFF. CDR3 bases: TGTGCCAGTACCACTAGCGGCGCGAACACCGGGGAGCTGTTTTTT. The rearrangement links TRBV19 to TRBJ2-2; 8 nucleotides line up with TRBD2. Germline V gene data show CDR1 as LNHDA and CDR2 as SQIVND (reference sequence). This CDR3 has 15 residues. V lost 7 bases and J lost 0; bases outside the gene matches: 4.

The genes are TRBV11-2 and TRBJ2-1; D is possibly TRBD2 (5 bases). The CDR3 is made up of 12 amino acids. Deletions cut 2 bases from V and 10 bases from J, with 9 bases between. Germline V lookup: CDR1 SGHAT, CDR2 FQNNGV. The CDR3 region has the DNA TGTGCCAGCAGCTTACCGGGAAACGAGCAGTTCTTC. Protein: CASSLPGNEQFF.

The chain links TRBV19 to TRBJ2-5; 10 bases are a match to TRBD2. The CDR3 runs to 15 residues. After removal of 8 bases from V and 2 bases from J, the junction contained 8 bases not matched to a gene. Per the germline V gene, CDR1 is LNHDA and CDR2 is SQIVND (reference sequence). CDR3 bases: TGTGCCAGTCGAATAAGCGGGGGGGTGCAAGAGACCCAGTACTTC. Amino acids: CASRISGGVQETQYF. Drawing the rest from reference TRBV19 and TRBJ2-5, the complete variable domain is DGGITQSPKYLFRKEGQNVTLSCEQNLNHDAMYWYRQDPGQGLRLIYYSQIVNDFQKGDIAEGYSVSREKKESFPLTVTSAQKNPTAFYLCASRISGGVQETQYFGPGTRLLVL.

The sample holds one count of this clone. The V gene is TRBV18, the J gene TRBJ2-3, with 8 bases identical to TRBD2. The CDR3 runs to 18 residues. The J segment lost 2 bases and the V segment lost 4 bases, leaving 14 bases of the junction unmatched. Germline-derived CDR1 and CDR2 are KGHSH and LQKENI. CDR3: CASSRDYSSGGITDTQYF. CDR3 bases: TGTGCCAGCTCACGCGATTACTCAAGCGGGGGCATCACAGATACGCAGTATTTT.

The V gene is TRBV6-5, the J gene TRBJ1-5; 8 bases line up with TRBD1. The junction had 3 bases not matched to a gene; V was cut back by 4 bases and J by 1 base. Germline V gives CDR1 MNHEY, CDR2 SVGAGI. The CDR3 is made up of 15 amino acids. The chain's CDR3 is CASSFGQGSNQPQHF. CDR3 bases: TGTGCCAGCAGTTTCGGACAGGGAAGCAATCAGCCCCAGCATTTT.

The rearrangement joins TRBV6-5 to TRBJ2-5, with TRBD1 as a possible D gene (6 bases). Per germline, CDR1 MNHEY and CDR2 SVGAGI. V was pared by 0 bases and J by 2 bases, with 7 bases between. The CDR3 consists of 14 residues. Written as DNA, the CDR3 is TGTGCCAGCAGTTACTCGACAGGACAAGAGACCCAGTACTTC. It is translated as CASSYSTGQETQYF.

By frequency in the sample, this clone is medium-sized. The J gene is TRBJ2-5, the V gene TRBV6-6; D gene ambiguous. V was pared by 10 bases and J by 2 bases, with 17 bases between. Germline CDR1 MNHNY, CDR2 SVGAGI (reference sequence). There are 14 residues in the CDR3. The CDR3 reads CATMRSAQQETQYF. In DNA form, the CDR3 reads TGTGCCACCATGAGGTCGGCACAACAAGAGACCCAGTACTTC.

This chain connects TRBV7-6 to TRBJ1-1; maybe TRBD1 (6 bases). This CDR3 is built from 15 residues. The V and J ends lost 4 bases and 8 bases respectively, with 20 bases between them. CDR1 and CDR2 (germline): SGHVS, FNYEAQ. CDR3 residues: CASSSSLGGPFEAFF. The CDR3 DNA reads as TGTGCCAGCAGCTCTAGTTTGGGGGGGCCATTCGAAGCTTTCTTT.

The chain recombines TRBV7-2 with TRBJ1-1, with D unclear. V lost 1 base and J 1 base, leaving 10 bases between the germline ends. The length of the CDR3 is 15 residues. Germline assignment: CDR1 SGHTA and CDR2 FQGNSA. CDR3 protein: CASSLDRYRNTEAFF. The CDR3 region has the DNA TGTGCCAGCAGCTTAGATCGGTATCGGAACACTGAAGCTTTCTTT.

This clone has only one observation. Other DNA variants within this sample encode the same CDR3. The CDR3: CASSAPGHRGNSGYTF. In DNA form, the CDR3 reads TGTGCCAGCTCCGCACCAGGCCACAGGGGGAATAGCGGCTACACCTTC. The chain couples TRBV18 to TRBJ1-2; 8 nucleotides agree with TRBD1. Germline V gene data show CDR1 as KGHSH and CDR2 as LQKENI. The length of the CDR3 is 16 residues. The V and J ends lost 6 bases and 8 bases, in that order; junction bases with no gene match: 17.

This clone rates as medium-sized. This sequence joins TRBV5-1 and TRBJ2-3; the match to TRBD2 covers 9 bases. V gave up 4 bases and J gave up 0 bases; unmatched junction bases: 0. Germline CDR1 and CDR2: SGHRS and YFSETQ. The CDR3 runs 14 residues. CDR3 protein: CASSAGGSTDTQYF. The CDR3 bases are TGCGCCAGCAGCGCGGGGGGGAGCACAGATACGCAGTATTTT.

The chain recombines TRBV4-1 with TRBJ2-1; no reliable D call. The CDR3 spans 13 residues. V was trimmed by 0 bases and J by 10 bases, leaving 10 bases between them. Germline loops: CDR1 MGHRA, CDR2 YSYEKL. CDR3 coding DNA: TGCGCCAGCAGCCAAGACCGCGCCCGGGAGCAGTTCTTC. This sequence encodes CASSQDRAREQFF.

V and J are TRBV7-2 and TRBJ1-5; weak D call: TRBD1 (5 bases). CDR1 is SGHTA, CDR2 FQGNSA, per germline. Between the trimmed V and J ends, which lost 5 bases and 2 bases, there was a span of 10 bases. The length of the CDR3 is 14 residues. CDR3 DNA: TGTGCCAGCAGCGGCACAGGTGGCAATCAGCCCCAGCATTTT. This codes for CASSGTGGNQPQHF.

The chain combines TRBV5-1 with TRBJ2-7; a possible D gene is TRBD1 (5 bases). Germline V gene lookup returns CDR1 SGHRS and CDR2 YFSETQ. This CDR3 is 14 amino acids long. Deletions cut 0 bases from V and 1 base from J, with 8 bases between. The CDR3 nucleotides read TGCGCCAGCAGCTTGGGGGGCCTGTCCTACGAGCAGTACTTC. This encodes CASSLGGLSYEQYF.